This entry describes one T cell receptor (beta chain). No antigen is known for it. The data are from a study of identical twins. Broader study findings: Out-of-frame TCR alpha sharing observed in monozygotic twins exceeded model estimates. Out-of-frame alpha sequences common to twins exhibited a surplus of low generation probability. Cross-sectional statistical analysis was relied on for the conclusions, without the same donors being followed.

Healthy Caucasians provided all donations. The CDR3 has 15 amino acids. Trimming took 7 bases from V and 7 from J; bases not matched to a gene: 11. Looked up from germline, CDR1 is MDHEN and CDR2 is SYDVKM. TCRdb independently ran MiXCR on the 5' RACE reads; one entry per CDR3 protein. Of a few hundred thousand distinct CDR3 sequences listed, approximately 18% were seen once; the top ten hold around 10%. This TCR was sampled from a man between 50 and 59 years old in good health. The rearrangement links TRBV28 to TRBJ2-1, with TRBD1 identical over 9 bases. The sequencing sample was made of naive T cells sorted from blood. The CDR3 bases are TGTGCCAGCAACGAATACAGGGGGCCTCCAAATGAGCAGTTCTTC. Its translation is CASNEYRGPPNEQFF.